Following are 14 T cell receptor beta chains from one sample sequenced in a study of shared clonotypes between healthy human individuals. Sequencing was performed with immunoSEQ multiplex PCR; in TCRdb, only in-frame clones are kept and a portion is missing. Of 2 million to 3 million clones in the sample, 93% were seen once. The sample consisted of naive CD4+ T cells from PBMCs. Documented subset: CD45RA+ positively selected. The source of these receptors is a man younger than 30 in good health. Some clones in this sample may be carry-over from other donors' samples.

This chain links TRBV28 with TRBJ2-2, with 8 bases fitting TRBD1. Germline CDR1 reads MDHEN; CDR2 reads SYDVKM. The CDR3 covers 17 residues. With V trimmed by 5 bases and J by 5 bases, 13 bases remained unmatched. The CDR3 reads CASSPLRGRGRTGELFF. CDR3 nucleotides: TGTGCCAGCAGTCCCTTGCGGGGCAGGGGGCGGACCGGGGAGCTGTTTTTT.

In nucleotides, the CDR3 is TGTGCCAGCAGTTCCCAGGGGGGGGTCAATCAGCCCCAGCATTTT. It yields the protein CASSSQGGVNQPQHF. The chain has TRBV28 and TRBJ1-5, with 7 bases aligning to TRBD1. Germline assignment: CDR1 MDHEN and CDR2 SYDVKM. V gave up 4 bases and J gave up 3 bases; unmatched junction bases: 6. The CDR3 is 15 amino acids.

This chain links TRBV5-5 with TRBJ2-1; possible D gene TRBD1, 6 bases. V was pared by 5 bases and J by 0 bases, with 12 bases between. The CDR3 runs 15 residues. Germline assignment: CDR1 SGHKS and CDR2 YYEKEE (reference sequence). The CDR3 reads CASRRGDTSYNEQFF. As DNA, the CDR3 is TGTGCCAGCAGGCGAGGGGACACCTCCTACAATGAGCAGTTCTTC.

V is TRBV27 and J is TRBJ1-1; D may be TRBD1 (5 bases). The V gene's germline CDR1 is MNHEY and CDR2 SMNVEV (reference sequence). Trimming removed 5 bases from V and 1 base from J, with 14 bases in between. The CDR3 spans 15 residues. The CDR3 here is CASSLQGIWNTEAFF. As DNA, the CDR3 is TGTGCCAGCAGTCTCCAGGGTATCTGGAACACTGAAGCTTTCTTT.

The gene calls are TRBV7-3 and TRBJ2-6; 8 bases align to TRBD2. The junction had 3 bases not matched to a gene; V was cut back by 3 bases and J by 5 bases. The CDR3 totals 15 residues. From germline, CDR1 is SGHTA and CDR2 FQGTGA. The CDR3 loop is CASSFSGSWANVLTF. The DNA of the CDR3 is TGTGCCAGCAGCTTCAGCGGGAGCTGGGCCAACGTCCTGACTTTC. The whole variable domain, filled in from reference TRBV7-3 and TRBJ2-6, reads GAGVSQTPSNKVTEKGKYVELRCDPISGHTALYWYRQSLGQGPEFLIYFQGTGAADDSGLPNDRFFAVRPEGSVSTLKIQRTERGDSAVYLCASSFSGSWANVLTFGAGSRLTVL.

The CDR3 nucleotides are TGTGCCAGCTCACTGGAACCGGAGGTGGGCGGGAGAAAGGATGAGCAGTTCTTC. Protein product: CASSLEPEVGGRKDEQFF. The V call is TRBV18, the J call TRBJ2-1; 7 bases line up with TRBD2. Germline V gene sequence: CDR1 KGHSH, CDR2 LQKENI. Trimming cost V 4 bases and J 8 bases; bases outside gene matches: 20. The CDR3 runs 18 residues.

The rearrangement joins TRBV28 to TRBJ1-2, with no clear D. CDR3 size: 13 residues. Deletions cut 5 bases from V and 7 bases from J, with 14 bases between. Germline V gene sequence: CDR1 MDHEN, CDR2 SYDVKM. CDR3 residues: CASSPNDGIGYTF. The CDR3 nucleotides are TGTGCCAGCAGTCCCAATGACGGAATTGGCTACACCTTC.

The chain has TRBV7-9 and TRBJ2-7, with 16 bases lining up with TRBD2. V lost 3 bases to trimming and J lost 7 bases; unmatched junction nucleotides: 6. The V gene's germline CDR1 is SEHNR and CDR2 FQNEAQ (reference sequence). This CDR3 spans 16 amino acids. This CDR3 is CASSLGLAGGPGEQYF. The DNA of the CDR3 is TGTGCCAGCAGCTTGGGACTAGCGGGAGGGCCGGGGGAGCAGTACTTC.

The chain employs TRBV18 and TRBJ1-1, with D possibly TRBD1 on 5 matching bases. The CDR3 extends over 16 amino acids. Trimming left V 3 bases short and J 0 bases short, with 14 bases between. Per the germline V gene, CDR1 is KGHSH and CDR2 is LQKENI. CDR3 protein: CASSPGTVALNTEAFF. The CDR3 region has the DNA TGTGCCAGCTCACCCGGGACGGTGGCTTTGAACACTGAAGCTTTCTTT.

This clone showed up just once. V and J are TRBV28 and TRBJ2-1, with 13 bases lining up with TRBD2. CDR1 and CDR2 (germline): MDHEN, SYDVKM. This CDR3 spans 15 amino acids. The J segment lost 8 bases and the V segment lost 6 bases, leaving 7 bases of the junction unmatched. This CDR3 is CASSLTSGRVYEQFF. CDR3 bases: TGTGCCAGCAGCCTAACTAGCGGGAGGGTCTATGAGCAGTTCTTC.

The chain has TRBV28 and TRBJ2-7; 8 positions match TRBD1. Trimming cost V 3 bases and J 0 bases; bases outside gene matches: 4. The germline V gene encodes CDR1 MDHEN and CDR2 SYDVKM. The CDR3 sequence is 15 residues long. CDR3 coding DNA: TGTGCCAGCAGTTTCTCAGGGGGCCCCTCCTACGAGCAGTACTTC. Translated, it gives CASSFSGGPSYEQYF.

J is TRBJ1-3 and V is TRBV28; no definite D call. The CDR3 totals 11 residues. V was cut by 3 bases and J by 11 bases, with 8 bases left in between. The V gene's germline CDR1 is MDHEN and CDR2 SYDVKM. The CDR3 sequence is CASSLASPIYF. CDR3 DNA sequence: TGTGCCAGCAGTTTGGCCTCCCCCATATATTTT.

J is TRBJ2-3 and V is TRBV6-1, with TRBD2 as a possible D gene (6 bases). The CDR3 length is 15 residues. Trimming left V 2 bases short and J 6 bases short, with 15 bases between. Germline CDR1 and CDR2: MNHNS and SASEGT. CDR3 nucleotides: TGTGCCAGCAGTGAACTTTTCGGAGGGGTGGATACGCAGTATTTT. Its protein is CASSELFGGVDTQYF.

Notes on this clone: Distinct nucleotide sequences in the sample also encode this CDR3. The chain carries TRBV6-5 and TRBJ2-7, with 9 bases aligning to TRBD1. The CDR3 runs to 15 residues. Looked up from germline, CDR1 is MNHEY and CDR2 is SVGAGI. V lost 5 bases to trimming and J lost 4 bases; unmatched junction nucleotides: 9. Here the CDR3 DNA reads TGTGCCAGCAGTCGCCCGGGACAGGGATCGTACGAGCAGTACTTC. Its protein product is CASSRPGQGSYEQYF.